This T cell receptor (beta chain) was identified in a study of Graves' ophthalmopathy and Graves' hyperthyroidism. RNA transcripts yielded amplified TCR beta CDR3 regions. Second-round multiplex PCR came after first-round RT-PCR with HTBI primers. One entry per CDR3 protein results from TCRdb running MiXCR on the multiplex PCR reads. The sample has about 1.2 million distinct CDR3 sequences; less than 45% are singletons. This clonotype has only a few counts. Germline V gene sequence: CDR1 SGDLS, CDR2 YYNGEE. After removal of 3 bases from V and 8 bases from J, the junction contained 14 bases not matched to a gene. The CDR3 consists of 16 residues.

This TCR was recovered from an adult man with Graves' hyperthyroidism. Sequencing used peripheral blood or thyroid tissue (not recorded which). The rearrangement links TRBV9 to TRBJ1-3, with 7 bases lining up with TRBD1. CDR3 residues: CASSASRQGRADTIYF. In DNA form, the CDR3 reads TGTGCCAGCAGCGCGAGCCGACAGGGCCGGGCGGACACCATATATTTT.